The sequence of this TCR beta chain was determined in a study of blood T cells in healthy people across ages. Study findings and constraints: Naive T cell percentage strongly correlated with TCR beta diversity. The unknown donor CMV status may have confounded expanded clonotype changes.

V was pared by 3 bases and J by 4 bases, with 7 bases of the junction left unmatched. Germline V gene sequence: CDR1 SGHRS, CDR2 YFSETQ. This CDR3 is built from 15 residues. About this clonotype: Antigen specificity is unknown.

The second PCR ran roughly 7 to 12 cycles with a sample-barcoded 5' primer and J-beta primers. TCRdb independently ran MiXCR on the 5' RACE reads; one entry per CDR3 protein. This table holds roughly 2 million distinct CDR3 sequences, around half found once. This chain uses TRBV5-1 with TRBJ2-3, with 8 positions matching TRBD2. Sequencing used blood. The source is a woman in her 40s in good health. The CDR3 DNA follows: TGCGCCAGCAGCTATCGTCTCGGGGGGGCAGATACGCAGTATTTT. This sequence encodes CASSYRLGGADTQYF.